Given below is one TCR beta chain in context. In the original analysis: Scientists estimated how many nucleated cells there were by amplifying reference gene primers. TCRdb keeps only in-frame clones here, not all; method: immunoSEQ multiplex PCR. That table supplies the V and J calls and clone size; D and trimming were determined from the DNA. Found here are about 210,000 clones, around three quarters of them singletons; the top ten hold 7.2%. V shed 5 bases and J 6 bases; nucleotides not matched to a gene: 9. Germline loops: CDR1 LGHDT, CDR2 YNNKEL (reference sequence). The CDR3 consists of 14 residues. The data originate from a study of blood T cell repertoires in COVID-19. Across the study: Italy, Spain and the United States were the sources of the convalescent and acute COVID-19 samples. Sample material is recorded as cDNA or gDNA derived from T cells, B-cell-depleted T cells, or PBMCs.

The sequenced sample consisted of peripheral blood. V and J are TRBV3-1 (or the pseudogene TRBV3-2) and TRBJ1-2; 7 bases are a match to TRBD1. This receptor was obtained from an older woman with acute or convalescent COVID-19. CDR3 DNA: TGTGCCAGCAGCTTTCAGGGGGTTGTAGATGGCTACACCTTC. It is translated as CASSFQGVVDGYTF.